The present T cell receptor (beta chain) was sequenced within a study of cytomegalovirus exposure and HLA in healthy donors. PCR amplification relied on 60 Vbeta primers (plus 13 Jbeta primers). Assay used: immunoSEQ multiplex PCR; TCRdb lists only in-frame clones, some missing. This sample has some 150,000 clones, with 70% to 80% found just once. Of note for this clone: Its antigen remains unknown.

The CDR3 sequence is 14 residues long. Germline V gives CDR1 SEHNR, CDR2 FQNEAQ (reference sequence). V gave up 5 bases and J gave up 6 bases, with 14 bases separating them. Findings and caveats of the study: Segments of the TCR beta V type were, in most cases, productive about 87% or about 30% of the time in an earlier analysis.

The sequenced material came from PBMCs. The V and J genes are TRBV7-9 and TRBJ2-1; a possible D gene is TRBD2 (6 bases). The receptor comes from a man aged 35-49 years in good health and CMV-seronegative. The CDR3 DNA is TGTGCCAGCAGCCCGCACGGGGGAATCAATGAGCAGTTCTTC. Residues: CASSPHGGINEQFF.